Listed here are 20 T cell receptor beta chains from one sample, sequenced in a study of radiotherapy plus CTLA-4 blockade in lung cancer. The data were produced by immunoSEQ multiplex PCR, yet TCRdb's version contains in-frame clones alone and is incomplete. This sample has about 97,000 clones, with approximately 72% found just once. The material sequenced was peripheral blood, taken from a patient treated with radiotherapy plus ipilimumab. All receptors come from a human donor with non-small cell lung cancer who had a partial response to radiotherapy plus ipilimumab. Some clones in this sample may be carry-over from other donors' samples.

The chain uses TRBV19 and TRBJ1-1; a weak D match, TRBD1 (5 bases). Germline V lookup: CDR1 LNHDA, CDR2 SQIVND (reference sequence). V was trimmed by 4 bases and J by 3 bases, leaving 15 bases between them. CDR3 length: 15 residues. CDR3 sequence (DNA): TGTGCCAGTAGTACAATTTATCGGGGGGACACTGAAGCTTTCTTT. Its protein is CASSTIYRGDTEAFF.

The genes are TRBV25-1 and TRBJ2-7; a possible D gene is TRBD1 (5 bases). CDR1 and CDR2 from the germline V gene are MGHDK and SYGVNS. V was shortened by 2 bases and J by 2 bases, with 10 bases between the two germline ends. This CDR3 comprises 14 residues. The CDR3 DNA reads as TGTGCCAGCAGTGAACACAGGCTACCCTACGAGCAGTACTTC. This sequence encodes CASSEHRLPYEQYF.

This chain links TRBV28 with TRBJ1-1, with TRBD1 as a possible D gene (5 bases). Germline V gene data show CDR1 as MDHEN and CDR2 as SYDVKM. V was trimmed by 3 bases and J by 4 bases, leaving 15 bases between them. The CDR3 is 15 amino acids. CDR3 sequence reads: CASSFLGSGRTEAFF. The CDR3 region has the DNA TGTGCCAGCAGTTTTCTCGGGTCAGGGCGCACTGAAGCTTTCTTT.

This clone was seen once. V is TRBV15 and J is TRBJ1-5, with 7 bases fitting TRBD1. The J segment lost 1 base and the V segment lost 2 bases, leaving 8 bases of the junction unmatched. CDR1 LNHNV and CDR2 YYDKDF come from the germline V gene (reference sequence). This CDR3 region has 17 residues. The CDR3 nucleotides read TGTGCCACCAGCAGAATAAAGACAGGGAGGAGCAATCAGCCCCAGCATTTT. Protein sequence: CATSRIKTGRSNQPQHF. The variable domain in full, completed from reference TRBV15 and TRBJ1-5, reads DAMVIQNPRYQVTQFGKPVTLSCSQTLNHNVMYWYQQKSSQAPKLLFHYYDKDFNNEADTPDNFQSRRPNTSFCFLDIRSPGLGDTAMYLCATSRIKTGRSNQPQHFGDGTRLSIL.

V gene TRBV4-3 combines with J gene TRBJ1-2, with a weak D call TRBD1 (6 bases). V lost 1 base and J lost 8, with 17 bases in between. The CDR3 sequence is 15 residues long. The V gene's germline CDR1 is LGHNA and CDR2 YSLEER. As DNA, the CDR3 is TGCGCCAGCAGCCAAGGCGGGAGGGGCAGGGGCGGCTACACCTTC. Amino acids: CASSQGGRGRGGYTF.

V usage is TRBV18 and J usage is TRBJ2-1; 7 bases fit TRBD2. This CDR3 has 16 amino acids. Losses at the gene ends were 2 bases for V and 5 bases for J; bases not matched to a gene: 9. Per germline, CDR1 KGHSH and CDR2 LQKENI. The CDR3 spells CASSPESGLTNNEQFF. CDR3 nucleotide sequence: TGTGCCAGCTCACCAGAATCGGGACTAACTAACAATGAGCAGTTCTTC.

To note about this clone: Its ends do not fully match the called genes, so a read error is possible. The chain uses TRBV29-1 and TRBJ1-2; a possible D gene is TRBD1 (5 bases). Germline values: CDR1 SQVTM, CDR2 ANQGSEA. The CDR3 extends over 15 amino acids. The CDR3 sequence is CSVDARAGRDYGYIF. CDR3 sequence (DNA): TGCAGCGTTGACGCTCGGGCAGGGAGGGACTATGGCTACATCTTC.

The rearrangement links TRBV5-1 to TRBJ1-1; TRBD1 aligns across 7 bases. The CDR3 spans 13 residues. Looked up from germline, CDR1 is SGHRS and CDR2 is YFSETQ. V lost 7 bases to trimming and J lost 4 bases; unmatched junction nucleotides: 7. The CDR3 is CASGQERGTEAFF. Here the CDR3 DNA reads TGCGCCAGCGGACAGGAGCGCGGCACTGAAGCTTTCTTT.

The chain links TRBV7-9 to TRBJ1-3; D is uncertain. The CDR3 covers 13 residues. V lost 6 bases and J lost 4, with 10 bases in between. Germline V gene lookup returns CDR1 SEHNR and CDR2 FQNEAQ (reference sequence). The CDR3 nucleotides are TGTGCCAGCAGAGAGGGAAAAGGAAACACCATATATTTT. Translating gives CASREGKGNTIYF.

The J gene is TRBJ1-1, the V gene TRBV27; 7 bases fit TRBD1. V dropped 6 bases and J dropped 5; count of bases not matched to a gene: 6. The CDR3 consists of 13 residues. CDR1 is MNHEY, CDR2 SMNVEV, per germline (reference sequence). The CDR3 region has the DNA TGTGCCAGCAGCCGCCAGGGGGGAACTGAAGCTTTCTTT. Its translation: CASSRQGGTEAFF.

This chain uses TRBV9 with TRBJ2-5; 10 bases are shared with TRBD2. Trimming took 4 bases from V and 7 from J; bases not matched to a gene: 13. This CDR3 is built from 16 residues. The V gene's germline CDR1 is SGDLS and CDR2 YYNGEE. CDR3 loop: CASSQGIAGGGVTQYF. The CDR3 DNA follows: TGTGCCAGCAGCCAAGGGATAGCGGGGGGAGGTGTGACCCAGTACTTC.

The V gene is TRBV19, the J gene TRBJ2-7; D is perhaps TRBD1 (6 bases). V was shortened by 7 bases and J by 5 bases, with 21 bases between the two germline ends. Germline-derived CDR1 and CDR2 are LNHDA and SQIVND (reference sequence). CDR3 size: 15 residues. The chain's CDR3 is CASTLKGDTWDEQYF. The CDR3 region has the DNA TGTGCCAGTACCCTAAAGGGGGATACCTGGGACGAGCAGTACTTC. Together with reference TRBV19 and TRBJ2-7, the CDR3 gives the full variable domain: DGGITQSPKYLFRKEGQNVTLSCEQNLNHDAMYWYRQDPGQGLRLIYYSQIVNDFQKGDIAEGYSVSREKKESFPLTVTSAQKNPTAFYLCASTLKGDTWDEQYFGPGTRLTVT.

V gene TRBV6-1 combines with J gene TRBJ2-7; D might be TRBD1 (6 bases). Germline V gene lookup returns CDR1 MNHNS and CDR2 SASEGT. V was cut by 3 bases and J by 3 bases, with 15 bases left in between. The length of the CDR3 is 15 residues. DNA for the CDR3: TGTGCCAGCAGTGAGCCAGGGGCGCTCTACTACGAGCAGTACTTC. Its translation: CASSEPGALYYEQYF.

There are a few counts of this clone. The rearrangement links TRBV28 to TRBJ2-3; no definite D call. Germline V gene data show CDR1 as MDHEN and CDR2 as SYDVKM. V was shortened by 6 bases and J by 0 bases, with 16 bases between the two germline ends. The CDR3 sequence is 16 residues long. The CDR3 region is CASRVSGGYSTDTQYF. Here the CDR3 DNA reads TGTGCCAGCAGAGTCTCGGGTGGGTATAGCACAGATACGCAGTATTTT. Variable domain in full (rest from reference TRBV28 and TRBJ2-3): DVKVTQSSRYLVKRTGEKVFLECVQDMDHENMFWYRQDPGLGLRLIYFSYDVKMKEKGDIPEGYSVSREKKERFSLILESASTNQTSMYLCASRVSGGYSTDTQYFGPGTRLTVL.

This rearrangement joins TRBV6-5 to TRBJ2-2; 10 bases fit TRBD2. Looked up from germline, CDR1 is MNHEY and CDR2 is SVGAGI. The CDR3 extends over 15 amino acids. With V trimmed by 4 bases and J by 5 bases, 4 bases remained unmatched. CDR3 DNA: TGTGCCAGCAGTTCGGGACTAGCGCAGACCGGGGAGCTGTTTTTT. Translation gives CASSSGLAQTGELFF.

The rearrangement uses TRBV29-1 and TRBJ1-2; TRBD1 matches at 12 bases. The CDR3 totals 15 residues. V lost 7 bases and J lost 7; bases outside the gene matches: 13. CDR1 SQVTM and CDR2 ANQGSEA come from the germline V gene. CDR3 protein: CSAINPGQGARGYTF. For the CDR3, the DNA is TGCAGCGCCATCAATCCGGGACAGGGGGCTCGTGGCTACACCTTC.

This clone was observed a handful of times. J is TRBJ2-7 and V is TRBV11-2; D is unclear. Trimming stripped 1 base from V and 3 bases from J, with 13 bases between. The CDR3 has 15 residues. Germline V lookup: CDR1 SGHAT, CDR2 FQNNGV. CDR3 amino acids: CASSLAPSSRYEQYF. The DNA of the CDR3 is TGTGCCAGCAGCTTAGCCCCTAGTTCGCGCTACGAGCAGTACTTC.

The gene calls are TRBV6-1 and TRBJ2-1, with TRBD2 matching over 12 bases. Germline V gene data show CDR1 as MNHNS and CDR2 as SASEGT. The CDR3 is 15 residues long. Trimming took 4 bases from V and 7 from J; bases not matched to a gene: 5. The CDR3 sequence is CASSGGTSGLNEQFF. CDR3 sequence (DNA): TGTGCCAGCAGTGGGGGGACTAGCGGGCTGAATGAGCAGTTCTTC.

The chain has TRBV5-1 and TRBJ2-7; the D gene is possibly TRBD2 (6 bases). In germline, CDR1 is SGHRS, CDR2 YFSETQ. The CDR3 has 16 residues. Trimming shortened V by 4 bases and J by 2 bases, and 19 bases separated the two germline ends. The CDR3 loop reads CASSINGAEGTYEQYF. The DNA of the CDR3 is TGCGCCAGCAGCATCAACGGGGCGGAGGGAACCTACGAGCAGTACTTC.

This clone is medium-sized in the sample. The V gene is TRBV6-4, the J gene TRBJ1-5, with a possible D match to TRBD1 (6 bases). CDR1 and CDR2 from the germline V gene are MRHNA and SNTAGT. Trimming took 6 bases from V and 0 from J, leaving 15 bases between them. The CDR3 spans 16 residues. Here the CDR3 DNA reads TGTGCCAGCAGGAGGGACAACAGGATTAGCAATCAGCCCCAGCATTTT. It translates to CASRRDNRISNQPQHF.